This T cell receptor beta chain appears in the sequencing data of a study of post-analysis software for immune sequencing data. Overall study results and limits: Patients had higher frequencies than controls of roughly 5 TRBV segments, including TRBV5-6, TRBV5-1 and TRBV20-1.

The V gene's germline CDR1 is SGHVS and CDR2 FNYEAQ. The CDR3 is 17 residues long. Trimming removed 5 bases at V and 0 bases at J, with 19 bases between. Unique molecular identifiers were present in the TCR beta cDNA libraries. TCRdb called the PCR reads again in MiXCR, with one record for every CDR3 protein. This sample has 750,000 to 950,000 distinct CDR3 sequences; about 43% occur once, and the top ten carry approximately 5%. This clonotype was recorded a few times. The antigen remains undetermined. The clonotype originates from a girl aged 5-17 years with multiple sclerosis. Source material: blood. The rearrangement uses TRBV7-6 and TRBJ1-1; unclear D gene. The CDR3 coding sequence is TGTGCCAGCAGCGGCCGGAAGAACTCCCCCTTGAACACTGAAGCTTTCTTT. Translating gives CASSGRKNSPLNTEAFF.